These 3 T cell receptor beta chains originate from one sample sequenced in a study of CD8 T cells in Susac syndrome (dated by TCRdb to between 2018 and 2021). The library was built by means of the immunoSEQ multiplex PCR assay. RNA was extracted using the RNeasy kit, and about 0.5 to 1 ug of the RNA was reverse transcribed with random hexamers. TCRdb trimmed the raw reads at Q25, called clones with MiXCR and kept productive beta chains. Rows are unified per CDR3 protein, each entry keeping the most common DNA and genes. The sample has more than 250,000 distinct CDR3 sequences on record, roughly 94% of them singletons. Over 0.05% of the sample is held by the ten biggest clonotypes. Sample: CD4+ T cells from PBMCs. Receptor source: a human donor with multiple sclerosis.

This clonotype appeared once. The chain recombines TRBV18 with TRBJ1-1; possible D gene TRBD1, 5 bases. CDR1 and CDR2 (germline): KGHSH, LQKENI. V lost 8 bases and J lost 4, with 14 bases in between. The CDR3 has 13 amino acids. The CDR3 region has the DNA TGTGCCAGCCTTGCTGACAGCATCACTGAAGCTTTCTTT. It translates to CASLADSITEAFF.

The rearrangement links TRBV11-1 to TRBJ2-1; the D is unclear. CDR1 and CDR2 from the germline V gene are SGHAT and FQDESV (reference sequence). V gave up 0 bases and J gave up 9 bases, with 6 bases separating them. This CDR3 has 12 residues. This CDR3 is CASSLAVGEQFF. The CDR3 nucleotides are TGTGCCAGCAGCTTAGCAGTGGGTGAGCAGTTCTTC.

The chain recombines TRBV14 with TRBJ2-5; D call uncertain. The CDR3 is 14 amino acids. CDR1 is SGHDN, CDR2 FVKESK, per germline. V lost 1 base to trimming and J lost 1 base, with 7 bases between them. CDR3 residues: CASSQGVLQETQYF. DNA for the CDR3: TGTGCCAGCAGCCAAGGGGTGCTCCAAGAGACCCAGTACTTC.